In this sample, the clone carrying this T cell receptor (beta chain) turned up many times. Building of the TCR beta libraries involved iRepertoire HTBI primers and Arm-PCR of CDR3 regions. TCRdb recomputed calls from the multiplex PCR reads with MiXCR, one row per CDR3 protein. In the table there are about 290,000 distinct CDR3 sequences, roughly a fifth of which are singletons. These data are taken from a study of regulatory T cells in long-lasting Graves disease. As for time point: persistent/refractory GD, antithyroid drugs over 5 years with positive TRAb. RNA from PBMCs was the source of the TCR library. Germline lookup yields CDR1 DFQATT and CDR2 SNEGSKA (reference sequence). This CDR3 spans 13 amino acids. V gave up 5 bases and J gave up 8 bases, with 15 bases separating them.

This sequence joins TRBV20-1 and TRBJ1-4, with a possible D match to TRBD1 (6 bases). This TCR was recovered from a female donor with Graves disease. Sequencing was performed on peripheral blood mononuclear cells (PBMCs), taken when the disease was refractory, from a patient treated with antithyroid drugs. In DNA, the CDR3 is TGCAGTGCTCATCGGGGGCTAAACGAAAAACTGTTTTTT. Translated: CSAHRGLNEKLFF.